A selection of T cell receptor beta chains follows, all from one sample in a study of blood T cell repertoires in COVID-19. The protocol was immunoSEQ multiplex PCR, while the TCRdb copy is restricted to in-frame clones and leaves out a portion. The data contain some 70,000 clones, approximately 80% of them singletons. What was sequenced was peripheral blood. The receptors come from a woman in her 70s with acute or convalescent COVID-19. Each CDR3 is given with its conserved first and last residue. The D gene is left open where the match is weak. Clone size is shown for a subset of rows, as once, few, many or a class of expanded clone.

V: TRBV9
size: -
length: 15
D: TRBD2
J: TRBJ2-1
DNA: TGTGCCAGCAGCGTAATGGCGGGAGGGCCGGGAGAGCAGTTCTTC
CDR3: CASSVMAGGPGEQFF

V: TRBV4-1
size: -
length: 16
D: TRBD2
J: TRBJ2-3
DNA: TGCGCCAGCAGCCGGGGGACTAGCAGCCCCACAGATACGCAGTATTTT
CDR3: CASSRGTSSPTDTQYF

V: TRBV5-4
size: -
length: 13
D: -
J: TRBJ2-5
DNA: TGTGCCAGCAGCACCGGGAGACAAGAGACCCAGTACTTC
CDR3: CASSTGRQETQYF

V: TRBV28
size: -
length: 15
D: TRBD1
J: TRBJ2-2
DNA: TGTGCCAGCAGGGGGGACAGGGTAGGGAGCGGGGAGCTGTTTTTT
CDR3: CASRGDRVGSGELFF

V: TRBV5-1
size: few
length: 15
D: -
J: TRBJ1-3
DNA: TGCGCCAGCAGCTTGGACCGGGGTCCTGGAAACACCATATATTTT
CDR3: CASSLDRGPGNTIYF

V: TRBV28
size: -
length: 15
D: TRBD2
J: TRBJ2-1
DNA: TGTGCCAGCAGTTCCAGCGGGAGGTTGCGGAATGAGCAGTTCTTC
CDR3: CASSSSGRLRNEQFF

V: TRBV7-8
size: -
length: 13
D: -
J: TRBJ1-5
DNA: TGTGCCAGCAGCCGATATAGCAATCAGCCCCAGCATTTT
CDR3: CASSRYSNQPQHF

V: TRBV5-1
size: -
length: 16
D: -
J: TRBJ1-2
DNA: TGCGCCAGCAGCTTGGAGGCAGGGGCGTATCTAAGGGGCTACACCTTC
CDR3: CASSLEAGAYLRGYTF

V: TRBV6-6
size: -
length: 13
D: TRBD2
J: TRBJ2-7
DNA: TGTGCCAGCAGTACTAGCGGGAGTTACGAGCAGTACTTC
CDR3: CASSTSGSYEQYF

V: TRBV5-4
size: -
length: 12
D: -
J: TRBJ1-2
DNA: TGTGCCAGCAGCTTGACAGGGTATGGCTACACCTTC
CDR3: CASSLTGYGYTF

V: TRBV28
size: -
length: 16
D: TRBD2
J: TRBJ2-7
DNA: TGTGCCAGCAGTTTTCCAGGGGTGCTAGCGGGAGACGAGCAGTACTTC
CDR3: CASSFPGVLAGDEQYF

V: TRBV29-1
size: -
length: 10
D: -
J: TRBJ1-2
DNA: TGCAGCGTTCAGGGGAACGGCTACACCTTC
CDR3: CSVQGNGYTF

V: TRBV12-3/TRBV12-4
size: few
length: 13
D: TRBD1
J: TRBJ1-2
DNA: TGTGCCAGCAGTAGAACAGGGGGCTATGGCTACACCTTC
CDR3: CASSRTGGYGYTF

V: TRBV4-1
size: -
length: 14
D: -
J: TRBJ1-1
DNA: TGCGCCAGCAGCCAGACCCCTGGCAGGGAGGGAGCTTTCTTT
CDR3: CASSQTPGREGAFF

V: TRBV18
size: -
length: 15
D: -
J: TRBJ1-2
DNA: TGTGCCAGCTCACCCTACACCGGAGGGAGTGGTGGCTACACCTTC
CDR3: CASSPYTGGSGGYTF

V: TRBV2
size: -
length: 15
D: -
J: TRBJ1-5
DNA: TGTGCCAGCAACTCGGGGGGCGCACTTAATCAGCCCCAGCATTTT
CDR3: CASNSGGALNQPQHF

V: TRBV19
size: -
length: 13
D: -
J: TRBJ1-1
DNA: TGTGCCAGTAGTATAGGGACAGCAGGAAAGGCTTTCTTT
CDR3: CASSIGTAGKAFF

V: TRBV7-2
size: -
length: 13
D: -
J: TRBJ1-6
DNA: TGTGCCAGCAGCCCCCCGGGGTCTTCACCCCTCCACTTT
CDR3: CASSPPGSSPLHF

V: TRBV6-1
size: once
length: 15
D: TRBD2
J: TRBJ2-2
DNA: TGTGCCAGCAACAAAGCGGGAGCGAACACCGGGGAGCTGTTTTTT
CDR3: CASNKAGANTGELFF

V: TRBV2
size: -
length: 17
D: TRBD2
J: TRBJ2-7
DNA: TGTGCCAGCAGTGAAGCGCGCGCTAGCGGGAGGTTCTACGAGCAGTACTTC
CDR3: CASSEARASGRFYEQYF

V: TRBV10-3
size: -
length: 13
D: TRBD2
J: TRBJ2-7
DNA: TGTGCCACGGGACTAGCGGACCCCTACGAGCAGTACTTC
CDR3: CATGLADPYEQYF

V: TRBV28
size: -
length: 16
D: TRBD2
J: TRBJ2-7
DNA: TGTGCCAGCAGTTTGGGACTAGCGGGAGGACTCCACGAGCAGTACTTC
CDR3: CASSLGLAGGLHEQYF

V: TRBV3-1/TRBV3-2
size: -
length: 14
D: -
J: TRBJ2-3
DNA: TGTGCCAGCACCCCATCCGGGGGCACAGATACGCAGTATTTT
CDR3: CASTPSGGTDTQYF

V: TRBV28
size: -
length: 17
D: TRBD1
J: TRBJ2-5
DNA: TGTGCCAGCAGCCCGACTGAGGGGACAGGGCTCCAAGAGACCCAGTACTTC
CDR3: CASSPTEGTGLQETQYF

V: TRBV30
size: -
length: 13
D: -
J: TRBJ2-5
DNA: TGTGCCTGGAGTGTAGGGGGGGCAGAGACCCAGTACTTC
CDR3: CAWSVGGAETQYF

V: TRBV19
size: -
length: 16
D: -
J: TRBJ1-2
DNA: TGTGCCAGTAGACCGCCAGGGGTTCAGGGCAACTATGGCTACACCTTC
CDR3: CASRPPGVQGNYGYTF

V: TRBV5-1
size: -
length: 15
D: TRBD2
J: TRBJ2-2
DNA: TGCGCCAGCACTCTTCGGGCGGGAGTTACCGGGGAGCTGTTTTTT
CDR3: CASTLRAGVTGELFF

V: TRBV18
size: -
length: 15
D: TRBD1
J: TRBJ2-5
DNA: TGTGCCAGCTCACCCGCGACAGGGGCGGGGAAGACCCAGTACTTC
CDR3: CASSPATGAGKTQYF

V: TRBV5-5
size: -
length: 14
D: -
J: TRBJ2-5
DNA: TGTGCCAGCAGCCCCCTGACAGGCCAAGAGACCCAGTACTTC
CDR3: CASSPLTGQETQYF

V: TRBV5-4
size: -
length: 12
D: -
J: TRBJ1-4
DNA: TGTGCCAGCAGCTTCCCGAATGAAAAACTGTTTTTT
CDR3: CASSFPNEKLFF

V: TRBV19
size: few
length: 16
D: TRBD2
J: TRBJ2-1
DNA: TGTGCCAGTAGTAAGGCGGGAGGGCCGTCCTACAATGAGCAGTTCTTC
CDR3: CASSKAGGPSYNEQFF

V: TRBV24-1
size: -
length: 14
D: -
J: TRBJ1-2
DNA: TGTGCCACCAGTGATGAACAGGGTTTTGATGGCTACACCTTC
CDR3: CATSDEQGFDGYTF

V: TRBV4-2
size: -
length: 14
D: -
J: TRBJ1-6
DNA: TGTGCCAGCCGAGACGAGGGTCCCAATTCACCCCTCCACTTT
CDR3: CASRDEGPNSPLHF

V: TRBV7-9
size: few
length: 15
D: -
J: TRBJ1-4
DNA: TGTGCCAGCAGCTTAGCTACAGAAAGTAATGAAAAACTGTTTTTT
CDR3: CASSLATESNEKLFF

V: TRBV7-6
size: -
length: 12
D: -
J: TRBJ2-3
DNA: TGTGCCAGCAGCAAGGAGGGGGATACGCAGTATTTT
CDR3: CASSKEGDTQYF

V: TRBV5-1
size: once
length: 11
D: -
J: TRBJ2-1
DNA: TGCGCCAGCAGCTCACTCAATGAGCAGTTCTTC
CDR3: CASSSLNEQFF

V: TRBV5-1
size: -
length: 19
D: TRBD2
J: TRBJ2-1
DNA: TGCGCCAGCAGCTCACCGGGACTAGCGGGAGGGGGCTCCTACAATGAGCAGTTCTTC
CDR3: CASSSPGLAGGGSYNEQFF

V: TRBV4-1
size: -
length: 13
D: -
J: TRBJ2-7
DNA: TGCGCCAGCAGCCAAGATAGACAATACGAGCAGTACTTC
CDR3: CASSQDRQYEQYF

V: TRBV5-5
size: once
length: 15
D: -
J: TRBJ1-5
DNA: TGTGCCAGCAGCTTTATCCTAGGGGTAGGCCAGCCCCAGCATTTT
CDR3: CASSFILGVGQPQHF

V: TRBV7-8
size: -
length: 15
D: TRBD1
J: TRBJ1-1
DNA: TGTGCCAGCAGCTTCAAAGACAGGGGATACACTGAAGCTTTCTTT
CDR3: CASSFKDRGYTEAFF

V: TRBV10-3
size: -
length: 14
D: -
J: TRBJ1-6
DNA: TGTGCCATCAGTGCCTCCGGACAGAATTCACCCCTCCACTTT
CDR3: CAISASGQNSPLHF

V: TRBV11-3
size: -
length: 14
D: -
J: TRBJ2-5
DNA: TGTGCCAGCAGCCAAGGCGGCCAGGGAGGGACCCAGTACTTC
CDR3: CASSQGGQGGTQYF

V: TRBV5-1
size: -
length: 15
D: TRBD1
J: TRBJ1-1
DNA: TGCGCCAGCAGCTTAAGTCCGGGACAGGGAGGTGAAGCTTTCTTT
CDR3: CASSLSPGQGGEAFF

V: TRBV7-9
size: once
length: 14
D: -
J: TRBJ1-1
DNA: TGTGCCAGCAGCTTATCGCGGGGGCTACCTGAAGCTTTCTTT
CDR3: CASSLSRGLPEAFF

V: TRBV15
size: -
length: 14
D: -
J: TRBJ2-7
DNA: TGTGCCACCAGCAGAGGTACCAGGGTAGACGAGCAGTACTTC
CDR3: CATSRGTRVDEQYF

V: TRBV19
size: -
length: 17
D: -
J: TRBJ1-1
DNA: TGTGCCAGTAGTATAGGGGGTGGAGGGGCCCGGAACACTGAAGCTTTCTTT
CDR3: CASSIGGGGARNTEAFF

V: TRBV29-1
size: -
length: 13
D: TRBD1
J: TRBJ2-7
DNA: TGCAGCGCGGGACAGGAATTCTCCTACGAGCAGTACTTC
CDR3: CSAGQEFSYEQYF

V: TRBV19
size: -
length: 18
D: -
J: TRBJ2-3
DNA: TGTGCCAGTCGGACTGGGACTTCGAAAAGAACTAGCACAGATACGCAGTATTTT
CDR3: CASRTGTSKRTSTDTQYF

V: TRBV7-8
size: -
length: 14
D: -
J: TRBJ2-2
DNA: TGTGCCAGCAGCTTTTTTGGGGAGACCGGGGAGCTGTTTTTT
CDR3: CASSFFGETGELFF

V: TRBV27
size: -
length: 15
D: -
J: TRBJ1-4
DNA: TGTGCCAGCAGTTTATCGATAACCCAGGTTGAAAAACTGTTTTTT
CDR3: CASSLSITQVEKLFF

V: TRBV5-1
size: -
length: 15
D: -
J: TRBJ2-5
DNA: TGCGCCAGCAGCTTTGGGGGGTGGCTCCAAGAGACCCAGTACTTC
CDR3: CASSFGGWLQETQYF

V: TRBV19
size: -
length: 13
D: -
J: TRBJ2-7
DNA: TGTGCCAGTAGTACGGGACTTTGGGACGAGCAGTACTTC
CDR3: CASSTGLWDEQYF